A single sample gave rise to the 15 T cell receptor beta chains below, sequenced in a study of T cells after yellow fever vaccination. TCRdb reprocessed the 5' RACE reads with MiXCR, giving one entry per CDR3 protein. The table lists about 170,000 distinct CDR3 sequences, 8% to 13% of them singletons. This sample comprised CD8+ T cells sorted from PBMCs, obtained 15 days after the yellow fever booster vaccination. These receptors all stem from a man in his late teens or twenties who received the YFV17D yellow fever vaccine.

This clonotype has only a few counts. CDR3: CASSLSLAGSTDTQYF. CDR3 coding DNA: TGTGCCAGCAGTTTATCACTAGCGGGGAGCACAGATACGCAGTATTTT. The rearrangement joins TRBV27 to TRBJ2-3; 10 bases agree with TRBD2. CDR1 is MNHEY, CDR2 SMNVEV, per germline (reference sequence). The CDR3 consists of 16 residues. V trimming: 0 bases; J trimming: 0 bases; junction bases outside the gene matches: 0.

This clonotype has more than one count but fewer than ten. This chain uses TRBV12-3 or TRBV12-4 with TRBJ2-2; TRBD2 matches at 13 bases. With V trimmed by 8 bases and J by 3 bases, 6 bases remained unmatched. This CDR3 is 16 amino acids long. The CDR3 nucleotides read TGTGCCAGCGTCGGGACTAGCGGGGTCTACACCGGGGAGCTGTTTTTT. It is translated as CASVGTSGVYTGELFF.

Here the CDR3 reads CASWTWTGNTDTQYF. CDR3 nucleotides: TGTGCCAGCTGGACCTGGACAGGGAACACAGATACGCAGTATTTT. This chain connects TRBV5-5 to TRBJ2-3; TRBD1 matches at 8 bases. The CDR3 sequence is 15 residues long. J lost 2 bases, V lost 7 bases, and 9 bases had no gene match. Germline lookup yields CDR1 SGHKS and CDR2 YYEKEE (reference sequence).

The V gene is TRBV20-1, the J gene TRBJ2-1; D is uncertain. The CDR3 spans 13 residues. The germline gives CDR1 DFQATT, CDR2 SNEGSKA (reference sequence). The V and J ends lost 3 bases and 7 bases respectively, with 13 bases between them. The CDR3 here is CSASLPRWNEQFF. For the CDR3, the DNA is TGCAGTGCTAGTCTTCCTCGGTGGAATGAGCAGTTCTTC.

This clonotype occurred a few times. This chain uses TRBV28 with TRBJ1-5; D ambiguous. The CDR3 extends over 13 amino acids. V was cut by 3 bases and J by 1 base, with 4 bases left in between. Germline V CDR1 and CDR2: MDHEN, SYDVKM. DNA for the CDR3: TGTGCCAGCAGTTTTTGGAGCAATCAGCCCCAGCATTTT. It is translated as CASSFWSNQPQHF. The full variable domain, its missing parts supplied by reference TRBV28 and TRBJ1-5, is DVKVTQSSRYLVKRTGEKVFLECVQDMDHENMFWYRQDPGLGLRLIYFSYDVKMKEKGDIPEGYSVSREKKERFSLILESASTNQTSMYLCASSFWSNQPQHFGDGTRLSIL.

The V gene is TRBV4-2, the J gene TRBJ1-5; no reliable D call. This CDR3 is 15 amino acids long. V was cut by 0 bases and J by 6 bases, with 12 bases left in between. In germline, CDR1 is LGHNA, CDR2 YNFKEQ. The CDR3 DNA reads TGTGCCAGCAGCCAAGATAGCCAGGTCTTTCAGCCCCAGCATTTT. Translation: CASSQDSQVFQPQHF.

In this sample, this clonotype turned up a few times. J is TRBJ1-2 and V is TRBV12-5, with unresolved D. The CDR3 runs 11 residues. The germline gives CDR1 LGHNT, CDR2 FRNRAP. V was clipped by 5 bases and J by 3 bases, with 4 bases between them. The CDR3 reads CASGPYYGYTF. The CDR3, as DNA: TGTGCTAGTGGTCCCTACTATGGCTACACCTTC.

This clonotype occurred many times. The chain links TRBV12-5 to TRBJ2-1; the match to TRBD1 covers 8 bases. The CDR3 runs 13 residues. Germline loops: CDR1 LGHNT, CDR2 FRNRAP. The trim removed 6 bases at V and 6 bases at J, leaving 4 bases unmatched. CDR3 loop: CASGPGTGNEQFF. CDR3 nucleotide sequence: TGTGCTAGTGGCCCTGGGACAGGCAATGAGCAGTTCTTC.

This clonotype was detected only a few times. The chain carries TRBV27 and TRBJ2-5; no clear D. The CDR3 runs to 13 residues. CDR1 MNHEY and CDR2 SMNVEV come from the germline V gene (reference sequence). The V gene lost 1 base and the J gene lost 5 bases, with 8 bases spanning the gap. DNA of the CDR3: TGTGCCAGCAGTTTATTTTCGTTCGAGACCCAGTACTTC. This codes for CASSLFSFETQYF.

This clonotype was picked up a small number of times. The rearrangement joins TRBV6-6 to TRBJ1-2; D is ambiguous. Deletions cut 11 bases from V and 6 bases from J, with 13 bases between. From germline, CDR1 is MNHNY and CDR2 SVGAGI (reference sequence). The CDR3 is made up of 11 amino acids. DNA of the CDR3: TGTGCCTCCTCCATCGGGGATGGCTACACCTTC. This gives the protein CASSIGDGYTF.

This chain uses TRBV7-2 with TRBJ1-1; no definite D call. V lost 5 bases and J 0 bases, leaving 10 bases between the germline ends. CDR1 is SGHTA and CDR2 is FQGNSA in the germline V gene. The CDR3 has 14 amino acids. In DNA, the CDR3 is TGTGCCAGCAGCCCGAACCCGCTGAACACTGAAGCTTTCTTT. It translates to CASSPNPLNTEAFF.

The table lists this clonotype with many counts. The V call is TRBV5-1, the J call TRBJ2-7; 7 positions match TRBD1. J was trimmed by 2 bases and V by 4 bases; bases with no gene match: 3. The length of the CDR3 is 13 residues. The germline V gene has CDR1 SGHRS and CDR2 YFSETQ. CDR3 coding DNA: TGCGCCAGCAGCGGGGGACAGACCTACGAGCAGTACTTC. It is translated as CASSGGQTYEQYF.

The genes are TRBV4-3 and TRBJ2-7; a weak D match, TRBD2 (5 bases). The length of the CDR3 is 14 residues. The germline CDR1 and CDR2 sequences are LGHNA and YSLEER. V was clipped by 1 base and J by 1 base, with 8 bases between them. The DNA of the CDR3 is TGCGCCAGCAGCCAAGGGGAGAATTCCTACGAGCAGTACTTC. It is translated as CASSQGENSYEQYF.

The sample holds a few counts of this clonotype. The J gene is TRBJ2-2, the V gene TRBV2; TRBD1 matches at 9 bases. V lost 3 bases to trimming and J lost 4 bases; unmatched junction nucleotides: 3. The CDR3 length is 15 residues. From germline, CDR1 is SNHLY and CDR2 FYNNEI. CDR3 loop: CASSDVTGGTGELFF. Written as DNA, the CDR3 is TGTGCCAGCAGTGACGTGACAGGGGGCACCGGGGAGCTGTTTTTT.

The rearrangement joins TRBV6-5 to TRBJ2-7; perhaps D is TRBD1 or TRBD2 (5 bases each). The CDR3 spans 14 residues. The germline V and J ends were trimmed by 6 bases and 3 bases, with 15 bases remaining between them. Germline CDR1 and CDR2: MNHEY and SVGAGI. Here the CDR3 reads CASSSPGPSYEQYF. CDR3 bases: TGTGCCAGCAGCTCACCGGGACCCAGCTACGAGCAGTACTTC.